The source of this T cell receptor beta chain is a study of identical twins. At least ten counts were recorded for this clonotype. A universal primer site was created by template switching, with the cDNA bearing unique molecular identifiers. TCRdb re-called the 5' RACE reads with MiXCR, one entry per CDR3 protein. The sample has under 400,000 distinct CDR3 sequences, roughly 9% seen once. Material: naive T cells sorted from blood. This TCR came from a woman aged 45-60 years in good health.

This CDR3 is CASSGGRGEIEQFF. For the CDR3, the DNA is TGCGCCAGCTCGGGGGGACGCGGGGAAATCGAGCAGTTCTTC. This chain links TRBV10-1 with TRBJ2-1; 7 bases agree with TRBD2. Germline-derived CDR1 and CDR2 are WNHNN and SYGVQD (reference sequence). V trimming: 8 bases; J trimming: 10 bases; junction bases outside the gene matches: 14. There are 14 residues in the CDR3.